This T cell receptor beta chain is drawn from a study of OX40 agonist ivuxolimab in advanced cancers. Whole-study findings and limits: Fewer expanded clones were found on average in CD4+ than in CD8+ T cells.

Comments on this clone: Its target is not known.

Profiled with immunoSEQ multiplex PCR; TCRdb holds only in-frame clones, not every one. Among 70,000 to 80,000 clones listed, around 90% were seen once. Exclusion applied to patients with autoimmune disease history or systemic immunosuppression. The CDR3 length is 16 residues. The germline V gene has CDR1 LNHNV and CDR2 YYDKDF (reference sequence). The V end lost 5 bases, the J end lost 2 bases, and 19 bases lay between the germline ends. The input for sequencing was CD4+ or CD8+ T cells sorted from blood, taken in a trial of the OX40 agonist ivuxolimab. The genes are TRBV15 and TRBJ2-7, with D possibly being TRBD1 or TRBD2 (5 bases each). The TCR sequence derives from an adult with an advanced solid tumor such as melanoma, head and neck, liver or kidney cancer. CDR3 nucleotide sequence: TGTGCCACCAGCGGCGACCGGGACCTCGGGGCCTACGAGCAGTACTTC. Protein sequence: CATSGDRDLGAYEQYF.